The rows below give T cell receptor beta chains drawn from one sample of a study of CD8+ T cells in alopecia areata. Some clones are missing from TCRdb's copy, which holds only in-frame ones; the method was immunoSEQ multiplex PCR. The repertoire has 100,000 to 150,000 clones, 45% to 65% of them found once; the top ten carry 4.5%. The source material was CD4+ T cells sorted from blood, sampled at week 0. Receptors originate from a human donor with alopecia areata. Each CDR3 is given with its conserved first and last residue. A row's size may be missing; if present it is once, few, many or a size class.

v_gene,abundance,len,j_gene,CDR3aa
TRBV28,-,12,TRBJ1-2,CASTQRGYGYTF
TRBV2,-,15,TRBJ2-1,CASSERSGGVNEQFF
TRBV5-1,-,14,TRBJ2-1,CASSLVSRGNEQFF
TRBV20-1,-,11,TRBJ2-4,CSASLGDIQYF
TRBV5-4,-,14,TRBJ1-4,CASSLAPRDEKLFF
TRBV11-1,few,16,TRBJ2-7,CASSGGEGAFSYEQYF
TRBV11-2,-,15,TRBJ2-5,CASRQLRGSQETQYF
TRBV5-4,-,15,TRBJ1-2,CASSWGTEPNYGYTF
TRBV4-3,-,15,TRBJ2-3,CASSVRDSLTDTQYF
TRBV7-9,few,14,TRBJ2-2,CASSRTGNTGELFF
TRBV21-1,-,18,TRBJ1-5,CASSNSFYRAGANQPQHF
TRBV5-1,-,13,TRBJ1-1,CASSPRVSGEAFF
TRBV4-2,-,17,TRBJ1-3,CASSQSGDASSGNTIYF
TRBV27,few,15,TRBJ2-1,CASSLERVPYNEQFF
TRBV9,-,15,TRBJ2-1,CASSDAGSSYNEQFF
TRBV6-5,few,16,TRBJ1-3,CASSSQDGISGNTIYF
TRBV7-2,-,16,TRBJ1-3,CASSLNQGATGNTIYF
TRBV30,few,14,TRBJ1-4,CAWSYGHTDEKLFF
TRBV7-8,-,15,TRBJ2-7,CASSFNSGLSYEQYF
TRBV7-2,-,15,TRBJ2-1,CASSRDSGMYNEQFF
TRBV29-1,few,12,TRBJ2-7,CSVFSGSYEQYF
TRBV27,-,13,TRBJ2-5,CASSLYREKTQYF
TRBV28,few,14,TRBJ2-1,CASSTSGNYNEQFF
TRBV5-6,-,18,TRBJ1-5,CASSLSPGGRLSNQPQHF
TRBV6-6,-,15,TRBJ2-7,CASSYSSQEAYEQYF
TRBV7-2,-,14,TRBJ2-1,CASSTGLVGNEQFF
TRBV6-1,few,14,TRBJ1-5,CASRPPSGREPQHF
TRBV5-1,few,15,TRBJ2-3,CASSGDREVEDTQYF
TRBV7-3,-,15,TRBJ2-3,CASSPAGGEVDTQYF
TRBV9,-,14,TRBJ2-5,CASSVALGQETQYF
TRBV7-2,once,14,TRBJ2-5,CASSPAGGQETQYF
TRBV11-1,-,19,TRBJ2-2,CASSSDLRVRVRDTGELFF
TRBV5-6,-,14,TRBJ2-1,CASSSVLPYNEQFF
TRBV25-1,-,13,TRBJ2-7,CASSGLQGFEQYF
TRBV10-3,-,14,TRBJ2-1,CAISDGLAGNEQFF
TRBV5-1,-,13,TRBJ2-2,CASSTSYTGELFF
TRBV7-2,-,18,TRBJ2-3,CASSLVRKALPHADTQYF
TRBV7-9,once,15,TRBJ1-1,CASSLDHGGDTEAFF
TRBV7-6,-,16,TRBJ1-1,CASSFLRGGQNTEAFF